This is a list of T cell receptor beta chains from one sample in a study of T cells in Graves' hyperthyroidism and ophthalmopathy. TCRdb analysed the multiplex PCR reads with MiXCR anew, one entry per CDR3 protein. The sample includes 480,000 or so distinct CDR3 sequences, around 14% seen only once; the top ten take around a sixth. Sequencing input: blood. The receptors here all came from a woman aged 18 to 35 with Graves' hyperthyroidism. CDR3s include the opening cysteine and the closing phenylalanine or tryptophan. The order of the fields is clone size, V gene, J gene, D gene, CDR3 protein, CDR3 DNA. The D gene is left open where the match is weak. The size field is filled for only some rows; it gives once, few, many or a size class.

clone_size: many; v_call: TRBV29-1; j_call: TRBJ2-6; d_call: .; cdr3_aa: CSVEEAANSGANVLTF; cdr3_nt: TGCAGCGTTGAGGAGGCTGCTAACTCTGGGGCCAACGTCCTGACTTTC
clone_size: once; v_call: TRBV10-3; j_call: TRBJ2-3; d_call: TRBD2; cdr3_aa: CAISEGLASDTQYF; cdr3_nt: TGTGCCATCAGTGAGGGACTAGCATCAGATACGCAGTATTTT
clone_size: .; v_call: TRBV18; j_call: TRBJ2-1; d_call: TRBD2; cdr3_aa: CASSRLRELGEQFF; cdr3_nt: TGTGCCAGCTCAAGATTGCGGGAGCTAGGTGAGCAGTTCTTC
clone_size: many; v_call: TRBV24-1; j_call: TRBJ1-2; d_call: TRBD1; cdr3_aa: CATSDSTGLRGYTF; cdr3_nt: TGTGCCACCAGTGATTCGACAGGGCTGCGAGGCTACACCTTC
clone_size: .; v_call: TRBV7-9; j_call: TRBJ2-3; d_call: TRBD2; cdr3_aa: CASSLIAGGYHTQYF; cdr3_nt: TGTGCCAGCAGCTTAATAGCGGGAGGGTACCATACGCAGTATTTT
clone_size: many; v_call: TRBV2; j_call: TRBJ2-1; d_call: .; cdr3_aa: CASSEGDSSYNEQFF; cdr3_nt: TGTGCCAGCAGTGAAGGGGATAGCTCCTACAATGAGCAGTTCTTC
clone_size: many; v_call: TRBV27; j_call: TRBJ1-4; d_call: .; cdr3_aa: CASSYREGDEKLFF; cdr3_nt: TGTGCCAGCAGTTACCGGGAAGGTGACGAAAAACTGTTTTTT
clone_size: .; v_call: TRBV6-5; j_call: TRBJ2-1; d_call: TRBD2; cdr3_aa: CASSYLASGRFNEQFF; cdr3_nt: TGTGCCAGCAGTTACCTGGCTAGCGGGAGATTCAATGAGCAGTTCTTC
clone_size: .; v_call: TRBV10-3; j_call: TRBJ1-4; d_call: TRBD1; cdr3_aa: CAISENPGGNEKLFF; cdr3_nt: TGTGCCATCAGTGAGAACCCAGGGGGGAATGAAAAACTGTTTTTT
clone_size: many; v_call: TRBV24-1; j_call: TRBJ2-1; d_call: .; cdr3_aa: CATSDYGSYNEQFF; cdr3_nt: TGTGCCACCAGTGATTACGGCTCCTACAATGAGCAGTTCTTC
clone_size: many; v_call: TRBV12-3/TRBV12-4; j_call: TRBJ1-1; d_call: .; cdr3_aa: CASSSRRSLLNTEAFF; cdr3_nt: TGTGCCAGCAGTTCGCGACGGAGTTTACTGAACACTGAAGCTTTCTTT
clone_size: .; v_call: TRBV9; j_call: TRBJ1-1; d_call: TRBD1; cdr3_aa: CASSGMTGKNTEAFF; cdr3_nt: TGTGCCAGCAGCGGGATGACAGGGAAGAACACTGAAGCTTTCTTT
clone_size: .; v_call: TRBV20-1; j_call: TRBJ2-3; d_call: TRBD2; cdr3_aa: CSASGLAGERTDTQYF; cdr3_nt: TGCAGTGCTAGTGGATTGGCGGGAGAACGAACAGATACGCAGTATTTT
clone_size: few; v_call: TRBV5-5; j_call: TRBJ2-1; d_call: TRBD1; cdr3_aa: CASTNPRTGDYNEQFF; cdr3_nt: TGTGCCAGCACCAACCCGAGGACAGGGGACTACAATGAGCAGTTCTTC
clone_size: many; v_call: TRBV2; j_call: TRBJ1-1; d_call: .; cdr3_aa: CASDGDGRTEAFF; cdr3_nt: TGTGCCAGCGATGGAGATGGGCGCACTGAAGCTTTCTTT
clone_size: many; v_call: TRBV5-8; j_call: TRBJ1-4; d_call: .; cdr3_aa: CASSLGPGGDEKLFF; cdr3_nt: TGTGCCAGCAGCTTGGGCCCGGGGGGCGATGAAAAACTGTTTTTT